What follows is one T cell receptor (beta chain) and its context. Assay: immunoSEQ multiplex PCR; the TCRdb copy retains only in-frame clones and omits some. The table has tens of thousands of clones, almost 97% seen once. This sample is part of a study of technical replicates of blood from a few donors. From germline, CDR1 is ENHRY and CDR2 SYGVKD. J was trimmed by 6 bases and V by 11 bases; bases with no gene match: 5. There are 12 residues in the CDR3. The gene calls are TRBV10-3 and TRBJ2-2; 8 bases line up with TRBD1. The material sequenced was T cells isolated from PBMCs. The receptor was derived from a human donor in good health. The CDR3 coding sequence is TGTGCCCTCGGACAGGGAGCCGGGGAGCTGTTTTTT. It is translated as CALGQGAGELFF.